This T cell receptor (beta chain) stems from a study of blood T cell repertoires in COVID-19. Study details: There were acute and convalescent COVID-19 samples, and they came from the United States, Italy and Spain.

This CDR3 has 15 amino acids. CDR1 is SGDLS, CDR2 YYNGEE, per germline. V shed 5 bases and J 4 bases; nucleotides not matched to a gene: 8. Using immunoSEQ multiplex PCR, the repertoire was profiled, and TCRdb retains in-frame clones only, with some absent. The sample holds over 50,000 clones, about 90% seen once. The chain carries TRBV9 and TRBJ2-2; 7 nucleotides align to TRBD1. The material sequenced was peripheral blood. The receptor was isolated from a human donor in a cohort sampled during active COVID-19. In DNA form, the CDR3 reads TGTGCCAGCAGTCCCACACAGGGGACCACCGGGGAGCTGTTTTTT. Translated: CASSPTQGTTGELFF. Full variable domain (remainder filled in from reference TRBV9 and TRBJ2-2): DSGVTQTPKHLITATGQRVTLRCSPRSGDLSVYWYQQSLDQGLQFLIQYYNGEERAKGNILERFSAQQFPDLHSELNLSSLELGDSALYFCASSPTQGTTGELFFGEGSRLTVL.